One sample yielded the 11 T cell receptor beta chains listed below, sequenced in a study of CD8 T cells in ankylosing spondylitis. TCRdb reanalysed the 5' RACE reads using MiXCR and keeps one entry per CDR3 protein. This sample carries 130,000 or so distinct CDR3 sequences, around 7% of them seen once, and the ten largest clones take more than 10%. Sequenced input: blood, either unsorted or a sorted T cell fraction (not recorded which). Receptors were obtained from a male donor with ankylosing spondylitis or in good health (not recorded which).

This clonotype was detected many times. This chain uses TRBV19 with TRBJ1-5; weak D call: TRBD1 (5 bases). The CDR3 is 14 residues long. V lost 3 bases and J 3 bases, leaving 9 bases between the germline ends. Germline CDR1 is LNHDA and CDR2 is SQIVND (reference sequence). The CDR3 here is CASSIQGTNQPQHF. The CDR3 coding sequence is TGTGCCAGTAGTATCCAGGGTACCAATCAGCCCCAGCATTTT.

At least ten counts were recorded for this clonotype. CDR3 amino acids: CASSFVSGTGAVQYF. As DNA, the CDR3 is TGTGCCAGCAGTTTCGTCTCCGGGACAGGGGCCGTTCAGTACTTC. The chain is built from TRBV12-3 or TRBV12-4 and TRBJ2-4; 10 bases fit TRBD1. There are 15 residues in the CDR3. V lost 3 bases to trimming and J lost 11 bases; unmatched junction nucleotides: 10.

The chain employs TRBV5-1 and TRBJ1-1, with D maybe TRBD1 (6 bases). Per the germline V gene, CDR1 is SGHRS and CDR2 is YFSETQ. The length of the CDR3 is 13 residues. V gave up 2 bases and J gave up 8 bases, with 13 bases separating them. CDR3: CASSLTAGTEAFF. For the CDR3, the DNA is TGCGCCAGCAGCTTAACGGCCGGGACAGAAGCTTTCTTT.

In this sample, this clonotype turned up many times. This chain joins TRBV5-1 and TRBJ2-3; 7 bases line up with TRBD2. Germline V gene lookup returns CDR1 SGHRS and CDR2 YFSETQ. After removal of 2 bases from V and 5 bases from J, the junction contained 5 bases not matched to a gene. The CDR3 runs to 14 residues. The CDR3 loop reads CASSFGGKGDTQYF. The CDR3 DNA sequence: TGCGCCAGCAGCTTCGGGGGGAAGGGAGATACGCAGTATTTT. The variable domain in full, completed from reference TRBV5-1 and TRBJ2-3, reads KAGVTQTPRYLIKTRGQQVTLSCSPISGHRSVSWYQQTPGQGLQFLFEYFSETQRNKGNFPGRFSGRQFSNSRSEMNVSTLELGDSALYLCASSFGGKGDTQYFGPGTRLTVL.

The table lists this clonotype with many counts. The chain combines TRBV4-2 with TRBJ1-1, with 12 positions matching TRBD1. The CDR3 spans 14 residues. J lost 11 bases, V lost 1 base, and 5 bases had no gene match. Germline CDR1 LGHNA, CDR2 YNFKEQ. CDR3 nucleotide sequence: TGTGCCAGCAGCCAAGTGGGGGACAGGGGGCTGGCTTTCTTT. As protein: CASSQVGDRGLAFF.

This clonotype appeared a single time. Since no conserved phenylalanine or tryptophan closes the CDR3, a read error is the likely cause. The V call is TRBV5-6, the J call TRBJ2-3, with D perhaps assigned TRBD1 or TRBD2 (6 bases each). CDR3 length: 16 residues. The V end was cut by 3 bases, the J end by 10 bases, with 24 bases between. Germline values: CDR1 SGHDT, CDR2 YYEEEE. CDR3 sequence: CASSSNGGGGGDAQYI. In DNA, the CDR3 is TGTGCCAGCAGCTCCAACGGGGGCGGTGGCGGGGATGCGCAGTATATT.

At least ten counts were recorded for this clonotype. This chain links TRBV12-3 or TRBV12-4 with TRBJ2-5; no clear D. CDR3 size: 13 residues. Trimming shortened V by 4 bases and J by 3 bases, and 9 bases separated the two germline ends. CDR3 residues: CASSSNRKETQYF. In DNA form, the CDR3 reads TGTGCCAGCAGTTCAAATAGGAAAGAGACCCAGTACTTC.

In this sample, this clonotype turned up many times. The J gene is TRBJ1-1, the V gene TRBV29-1; unclear D gene. V dropped 4 bases and J dropped 1 base, with 13 bases sitting between them. This CDR3 has 14 residues. Germline V gives CDR1 SQVTM, CDR2 ANQGSEA. This CDR3 is CSVAPWQENTEAFF. The CDR3 DNA follows: TGCAGCGTTGCCCCCTGGCAGGAGAACACTGAAGCTTTCTTT.

This clonotype was observed at least ten times. J is TRBJ1-2 and V is TRBV10-3, with unresolved D. Germline V CDR1 and CDR2: ENHRY, SYGVKD. This CDR3 region has 11 residues. Between the trimmed V and J ends, which lost 4 bases and 6 bases, there was a span of 6 bases. Written as DNA, the CDR3 is TGTGCCATCAGTGGTGACGATGGCTACACCTTC. Protein product: CAISGDDGYTF.

This clonotype was found a few times. V gene TRBV27 combines with J gene TRBJ2-7, with a weak D call TRBD2 (5 bases). Germline loops: CDR1 MNHEY, CDR2 SMNVEV (reference sequence). This CDR3 spans 13 amino acids. V lost 1 base and J 4 bases, leaving 8 bases between the germline ends. CDR3 residues: CASSLYRGYEQYF. The DNA of the CDR3 is TGTGCCAGCAGTTTATATCGCGGGTACGAGCAGTACTTC.

This clonotype showed up many times. The genes are TRBV4-1 and TRBJ2-3; TRBD2 agrees at 7 bases. Trimming at V came to 1 base and at J to 6 bases, leaving 10 bases not matched to a gene. The CDR3 is made up of 16 amino acids. CDR1 is MGHRA and CDR2 is YSYEKL in the germline V gene. The CDR3: CASSQVAGVSGDTQYF. DNA for the CDR3: TGCGCCAGCAGCCAAGTTGCGGGAGTCAGCGGTGATACGCAGTATTTT.